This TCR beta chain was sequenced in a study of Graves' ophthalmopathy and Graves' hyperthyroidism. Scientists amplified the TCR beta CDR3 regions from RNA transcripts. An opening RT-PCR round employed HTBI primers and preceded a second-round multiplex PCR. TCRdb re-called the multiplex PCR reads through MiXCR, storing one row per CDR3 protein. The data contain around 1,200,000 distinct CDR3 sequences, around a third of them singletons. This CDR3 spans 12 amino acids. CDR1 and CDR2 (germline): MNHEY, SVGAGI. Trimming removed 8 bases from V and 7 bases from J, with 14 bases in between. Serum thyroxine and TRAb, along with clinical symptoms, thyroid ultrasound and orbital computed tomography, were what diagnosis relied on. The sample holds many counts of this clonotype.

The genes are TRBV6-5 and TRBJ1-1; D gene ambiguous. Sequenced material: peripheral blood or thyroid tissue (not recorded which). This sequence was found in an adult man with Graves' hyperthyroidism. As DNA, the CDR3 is TGTGCCAGCGGCCCCTCGGCACGTGAAGCTTTCTTT. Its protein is CASGPSAREAFF.